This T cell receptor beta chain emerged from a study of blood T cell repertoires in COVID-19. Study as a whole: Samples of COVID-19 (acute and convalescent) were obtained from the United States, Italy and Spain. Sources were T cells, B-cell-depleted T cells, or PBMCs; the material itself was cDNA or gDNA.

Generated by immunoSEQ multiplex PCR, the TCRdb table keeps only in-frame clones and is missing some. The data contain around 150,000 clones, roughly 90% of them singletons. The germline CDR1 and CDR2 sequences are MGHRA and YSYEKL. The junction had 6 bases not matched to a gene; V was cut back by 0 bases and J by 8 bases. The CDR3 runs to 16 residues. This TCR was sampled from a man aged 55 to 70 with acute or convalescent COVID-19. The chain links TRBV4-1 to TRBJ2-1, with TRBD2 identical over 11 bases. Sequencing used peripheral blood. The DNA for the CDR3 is TGCGCCAGCAGCCAAGAATTAGCGGGGGGGCTCGATGAGCAGTTCTTC. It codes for CASSQELAGGLDEQFF.